A selection of T cell receptor beta chains follows, all from one sample in a study of blood T cells in healthy people across ages. Using its own MiXCR run on the 5' RACE reads, TCRdb lists one record per CDR3 protein. This sample yields more than 800,000 distinct CDR3 sequences, of which over 35% are seen a single time; over 15% belongs to the top ten. Material for sequencing was blood. Every receptor here comes from a woman aged 55-70 years in good health. Both conserved end residues are part of each CDR3. The D gene is left open where the match is weak. Clone size appears in some rows only: once, few, many, or a class for an expanded clone.

J gene | D gene | clone size | V gene | CDR3 protein | CDR3 DNA
TRBJ2-1 | . | . | TRBV28 | CASSFSRAGSYNEQFF | TGTGCCAGCAGTTTTTCCCGGGCTGGCTCCTACAATGAGCAGTTCTTC
TRBJ2-3 | TRBD1 | . | TRBV12-3/TRBV12-4 | CASSSQGVSADTQYF | TGTGCCAGCAGTTCACAGGGGGTGAGCGCAGATACGCAGTATTTT
TRBJ2-1 | . | . | TRBV6-6 | CASSYDSGVTSGNEQFF | TGTGCCAGCAGTTACGATTCGGGAGTAACCTCAGGGAATGAGCAGTTCTTC
TRBJ2-4 | TRBD1 | . | TRBV9 | CASSSDRGENIQYF | TGTGCCAGCAGCTCCGACAGGGGGGAAAACATTCAGTACTTC
TRBJ2-3 | TRBD2 | few | TRBV29-1 | CSAAGRVAGGTDTQYF | TGCAGCGCTGCGGGACGGGTTGCGGGAGGAACAGATACGCAGTATTTT
TRBJ2-2 | . | once | TRBV7-3 | CASSPPGWHRELFF | TGTGCCAGCAGCCCCCCAGGCTGGCACCGGGAGCTGTTTTTT
TRBJ1-2 | . | . | TRBV4-1 | CASSQDRSKRGSYGYTF | TGCGCCAGCAGCCAAGATCGGTCGAAGAGGGGTTCCTATGGCTACACCTTC
TRBJ1-4 | . | . | TRBV15 | CATSRDPLTNEKLFF | TGTGCCACCAGCAGAGATCCCCTGACTAATGAAAAACTGTTTTTT
TRBJ2-7 | TRBD1 | . | TRBV27 | CASSLSPRTGSSYKQYF | TGTGCCAGCAGTTTATCCCCCCGGACAGGGTCATCCTACAAGCAGTACTTC
TRBJ2-7 | . | . | TRBV5-1 | CASNSLGDYEQYF | TGCGCCAGCAACTCCTTGGGGGACTACGAGCAGTACTTC
TRBJ2-2 | . | . | TRBV5-1 | CASSLDGVNTGELFF | TGCGCCAGCAGCTTGGACGGGGTGAACACCGGGGAGCTGTTTTTT
TRBJ1-2 | . | . | TRBV18 | CASSPSADTNYGYTF | TGTGCCAGCTCACCAAGCGCAGATACTAACTATGGCTACACCTTC
TRBJ2-5 | TRBD1 | few | TRBV11-1 | CASSPHRGYNTETQYF | TGTGCCAGCAGCCCCCACAGGGGTTATAATACAGAGACCCAGTACTTC
TRBJ2-4 | . | once | TRBV5-1 | CTSSLGVGAKNIQYF | TGCACCAGCAGCTTGGGGGTCGGAGCCAAAAACATTCAGTACTTC